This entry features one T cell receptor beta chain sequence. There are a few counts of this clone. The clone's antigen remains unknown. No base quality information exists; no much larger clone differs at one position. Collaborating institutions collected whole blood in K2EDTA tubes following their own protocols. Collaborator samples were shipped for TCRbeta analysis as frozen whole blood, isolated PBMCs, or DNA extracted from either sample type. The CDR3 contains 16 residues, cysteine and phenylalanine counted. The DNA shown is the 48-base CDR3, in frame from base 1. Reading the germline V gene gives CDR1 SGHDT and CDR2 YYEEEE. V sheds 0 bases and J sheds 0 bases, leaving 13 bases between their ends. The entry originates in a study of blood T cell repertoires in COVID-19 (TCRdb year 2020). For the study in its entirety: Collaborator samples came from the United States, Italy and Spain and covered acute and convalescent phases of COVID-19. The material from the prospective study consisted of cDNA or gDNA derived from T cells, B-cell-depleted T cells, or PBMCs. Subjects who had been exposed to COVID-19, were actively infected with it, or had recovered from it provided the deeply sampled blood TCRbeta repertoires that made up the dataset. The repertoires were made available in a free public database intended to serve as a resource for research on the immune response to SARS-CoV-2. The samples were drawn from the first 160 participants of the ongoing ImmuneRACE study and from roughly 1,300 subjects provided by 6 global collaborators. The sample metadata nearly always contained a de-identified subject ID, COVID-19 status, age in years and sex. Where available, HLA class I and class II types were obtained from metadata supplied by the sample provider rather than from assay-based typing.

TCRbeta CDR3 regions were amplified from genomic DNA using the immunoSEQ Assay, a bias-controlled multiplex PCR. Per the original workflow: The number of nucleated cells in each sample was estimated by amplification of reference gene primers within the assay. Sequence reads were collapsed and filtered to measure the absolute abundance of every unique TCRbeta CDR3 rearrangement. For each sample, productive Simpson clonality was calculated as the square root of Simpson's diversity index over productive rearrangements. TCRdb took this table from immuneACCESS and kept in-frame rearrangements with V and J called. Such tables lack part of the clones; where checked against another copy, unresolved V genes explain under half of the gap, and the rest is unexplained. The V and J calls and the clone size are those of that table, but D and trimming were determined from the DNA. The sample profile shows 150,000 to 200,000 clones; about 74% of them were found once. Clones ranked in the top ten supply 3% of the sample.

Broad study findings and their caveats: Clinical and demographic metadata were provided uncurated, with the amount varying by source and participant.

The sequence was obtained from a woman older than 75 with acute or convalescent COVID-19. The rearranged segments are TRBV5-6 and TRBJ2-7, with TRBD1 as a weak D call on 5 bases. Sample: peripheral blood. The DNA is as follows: TGTGCCAGCAGCTTGGAACCAGGGTGGGTCTCCTACGAGCAGTACTTC. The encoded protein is CASSLEPGWVSYEQYF.